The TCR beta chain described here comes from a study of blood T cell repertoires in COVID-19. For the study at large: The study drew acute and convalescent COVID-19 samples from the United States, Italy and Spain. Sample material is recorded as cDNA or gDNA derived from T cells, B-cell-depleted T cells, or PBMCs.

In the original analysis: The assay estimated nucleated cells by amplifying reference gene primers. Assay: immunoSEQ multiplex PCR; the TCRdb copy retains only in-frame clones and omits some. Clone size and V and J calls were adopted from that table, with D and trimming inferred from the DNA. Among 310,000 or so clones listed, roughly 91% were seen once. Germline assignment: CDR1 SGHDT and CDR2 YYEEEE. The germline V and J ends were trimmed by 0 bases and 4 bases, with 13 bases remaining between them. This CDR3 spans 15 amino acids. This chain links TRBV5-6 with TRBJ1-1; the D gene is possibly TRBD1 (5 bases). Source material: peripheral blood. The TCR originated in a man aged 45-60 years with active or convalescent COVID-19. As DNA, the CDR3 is TGTGCCAGCAGCTTGGATGGTCTGGGGGGCACTGAAGCTTTCTTT. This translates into CASSLDGLGGTEAFF.